This T cell receptor (beta chain) was sequenced during a study of shared clonotypes between healthy human individuals (dated by TCRdb to the early 2020s). A note on the overall study: A couple of women and three men aged 18 to 49 years were included in the cohort. For each donor, CD4 naive and CD4 memory were each run on three plates, CD8 naive on two plates, and CD8 memory on one plate. To estimate repertoire size and how much clonotype sharing occurs between individuals, the study deeply sequenced the blood TCR repertoires of several healthy adults. To increase sequencing depth and limit assay-specific biases, TCR repertoire library preparation and sequencing were carried out by different laboratories using diverse techniques. Per donor, leukapheresis produced somewhere between about 0.8 and 9 billion PBMCs.

TCR CDR3 regions were amplified from genomic DNA by multiplex PCR using the deep immunoSEQ assay. Extracted genomic DNA from each cell subset was distributed evenly across all wells of several immunoSEQ 96-well plates, and each plate was treated as a replicate. For sorted subsets, around 200 ng genomic DNA, equal to 25,000 to 35,000 T cell genomes, was loaded into each replicate PCR. The purified libraries were quantified using a Qubit 3.0 fluorometer, sized with a Bioanalyzer 2100, and then quantified again using the KAPA Library Quantification kit. Each immunoSEQ 96-well plate was sequenced on its own single-read 150-cycle Illumina NextSeq 550 flow cell. From the authors' description of their analysis: The immunoSEQ output contained only junctional sequences without quality scores, so filtering could not match that applied to full-length reads. To assign V/J genes and CDR3, sequences were annotated using PyIR, a Python wrapper for IgBLAST v1.9, with IMGT germline references. Reads with weak V/J assignments (E-value above 1e-6), missing CDR3, stop codons, out-of-frame junctions, or ambiguous translated residues were removed. A V3J clonotype was defined by an identical inferred V gene, J gene, and CDR3 amino acid sequence. Percentage overlap between repertoires was computed as shared unique clonotypes divided by the size of the smaller repertoire. Repertoire richness was assessed with RTK rarefaction, the Chao1 estimator, and Recon v2.1 estimates of unobserved clonotypes. OLGA was used to compute generation probabilities for all TCRbeta clonotypes that the gDNA method yielded from a few donors. Here the immuneACCESS table is served through TCRdb, limited to in-frame sequences with V and J called. Missing clones are a known gap in these copies; in checked studies unresolved V genes cover under half, and the rest lacks a known reason. V, J and clone size are taken as reported in that table, and D and trimming were inferred from the DNA itself. Present in this sample are around 1.9 million clones, about 94% of which were seen just once. The top ten clonotypes cover approximately 1.6% of the sample.

CDR1 LNHDA and CDR2 SQIVND were looked up in the germline V gene (reference sequence). The CDR3 runs 15 residues from the cysteine to the phenylalanine. Just CDR3 DNA is preserved here, 45 bases in frame from base 1. Trimming costs V 3 bases and J 2 bases, and their ends lie 11 bases apart. CD8 naive samples consisted of CD45RO-negative cells that were positively selected for CCR7, yielding a CD45RA+CCR7+ population without TemRA cells. Donors were healthy HIV-negative adults with no recently reported acute infections or vaccinations. All donors were Caucasian adults living in Nashville, Tennessee, USA. After blood collection by leukapheresis, PBMCs were isolated using Ficoll-Histopaque density gradient centrifugation and then cryopreserved in the vapor phase of liquid nitrogen. Purity and quantity of every magnetically sorted T cell population were checked by analytical flow cytometry. Genomic DNA was isolated from every sorted fraction and measured by UV absorbance on a Nanodrop 2000c.

On the study overall, not on this receptor specifically: Even with the large sequencing depth, rarefaction of the sorted-subset datasets indicated that sequencing was incomplete. Compared with non-shared clonotypes, the clonotypes found in all four sorted-subset donors had higher generation probabilities. Because the study included only a small number of donors, the genetic and exposure-history diversity represented was limited. Naive subsets generally had larger estimated clonotype richness than memory subsets did. About 5% of naive CD4, 3.5% of naive CD8, around 2.3% of memory CD4, and 0.4% of memory CD8 clonotypes were shared across four donors. Pairwise subsampling indicated that sequencing depth was expected to affect the degree of clonotype sharing among donors. Sampling was restricted to blood, and TCR repertoires in tissues likely differ from the TCR repertoires found in blood.

About this clone: Its antigen remains unidentified. Base qualities are not provided; no much larger clone lies one nucleotide away.

Recombination connected TRBV19 to TRBJ2-1; TRBD2 might be the D gene, on 5 matching bases. Specimen: naive CD8+ T cells from PBMCs. Per the publication, the cell subset or site label means: CD45RA+CCR7+. This receptor was identified in a man aged 18-30 years in good health. Some clones in this sample may be carry-over from other donors' samples. The CDR3 reads as follows: CASSIPATTYNEQFF. Read as DNA, the sequence is TGTGCCAGTAGTATTCCAGCGACTACCTACAATGAGCAGTTCTTC.